The clone carrying this T cell receptor beta chain was detected only a few times. Its antigen is not identified. This sample is drawn from a study of beta chain features in type 1 diabetes. Findings and caveats of the study: Equally in patients and controls, PCR might preferentially amplify shorter templates. Across all four CD4+ subsets, people with type 1 diabetes showed modestly shorter TCRB CDR3s.

Sequenced material consisted of expressed TCRB transcripts (all of the isolated RNA was reverse transcribed). The repertoire was sequenced with immunoSEQ multiplex PCR; TCRdb's copy has only in-frame clones and lacks some. The sample lists more than 250,000 clones, about 15% occurring once. Germline trimming cut 3 bases from V and 0 bases from J; bases unmatched to any gene: 2. This CDR3 has 16 residues. CDR1 LNHDA and CDR2 SQIVND come from the germline V gene (reference sequence). What was sequenced was naive CD4+ T cells from blood. The gene calls are TRBV19 and TRBJ2-1; 10 nucleotides line up with TRBD2. This TCR was recovered from a man younger than 35 with type 1 diabetes. The CDR3 nucleotides read TGTGCCAGTAGTATTGCTAGCGGGAGCTCCTACAATGAGCAGTTCTTC. Translation gives CASSIASGSSYNEQFF.